The rows below give T cell receptor beta chains drawn from one sample of a study of beta chain features in type 1 diabetes. Profiling relied on immunoSEQ multiplex PCR, and the TCRdb table lists in-frame clones only, not all of them. The table includes roughly 50,000 clones, under 50% detected once. The sample comprised Tregs from blood. These receptors originate from a man aged 25 to 40 with type 1 diabetes. Both conserved end residues are part of each CDR3. The order of the fields is D gene, V gene, J gene, clone size, CDR3 protein, CDR3 DNA. The D gene is left open where the match is weak. Expanded clones are given a class, and other clones once, few, many or no size at all.

>TRBD2|TRBV19|TRBJ2-3|medium-sized
CASRNTWTSGDTQYF
TGTGCCAGTAGAAATACCTGGACTAGCGGGGATACGCAGTATTTT
>TRBD1|TRBV6-1|TRBJ1-3|NA
CASSQTGGKNTIYF
TGTGCCAGCAGCCAGACAGGGGGCAAAAACACCATATATTTT
>TRBD1|TRBV19|TRBJ1-1|NA
CASSTHRGVFDTEAFF
TGTGCCAGTAGTACCCACAGGGGAGTCTTCGACACTGAAGCTTTCTTT
>TRBD1|TRBV7-3|TRBJ1-6|NA
CASSLTGQGGLYNSPLHF
TGTGCCAGCAGCTTAACCGGACAGGGAGGCCTCTATAATTCACCCCTCCACTTT
>TRBD1|TRBV5-1|TRBJ2-7|NA
CASSLVPGQGYEQYF
TGCGCCAGCAGCTTGGTTCCGGGACAGGGTTACGAGCAGTACTTC
>TRBD1|TRBV18|TRBJ1-2|NA
CASSPDRGRSHPYGYTF
TGTGCCAGCTCACCGGACAGGGGGCGATCACACCCATATGGCTACACCTTC
>NA|TRBV28|TRBJ2-5|few
CASSSLQLGQETQYF
TGTGCCAGCAGTTCTCTCCAACTAGGGCAAGAGACCCAGTACTTC
>TRBD1|TRBV5-1|TRBJ2-5|NA
CASSPLTGGVETQYF
TGCGCCAGCAGCCCCTTGACAGGGGGCGTCGAGACCCAGTACTTC
>NA|TRBV2|TRBJ1-5|few
CASKGVGNQPQHF
TGTGCCAGCAAAGGGGTAGGCAATCAGCCCCAGCATTTT
>TRBD1|TRBV10-2|TRBJ1-5|NA
CASSDRSGNQPQHF
TGCGCCAGCTCGGACAGGTCAGGCAATCAGCCCCAGCATTTT
>TRBD2|TRBV28|TRBJ2-2|few
CASSFLSSGGGELFF
TGTGCCAGCAGTTTCTTGTCTAGCGGTGGCGGGGAGCTGTTTTTT
>NA|TRBV27|TRBJ2-3|NA
CASSLLYSGTDTRYF
TGTGCCAGCAGTTTATTGTACTCTGGCACAGATACGCGGTATTTT
>NA|TRBV10-2|TRBJ2-1|few
CASSGALATHNEQFF
TGCGCCAGCAGTGGGGCCCTAGCGACGCACAATGAGCAGTTCTTC
>TRBD1|TRBV28|TRBJ2-7|NA
CAAQGTYEQYF
TGTGCCGCACAGGGGACCTACGAGCAGTACTTC
>TRBD2|TRBV7-6|TRBJ2-7|few
CASSPRGTSGSDTQYF
TGTGCCAGCAGCCCTAGAGGGACTAGCGGGAGCGATACGCAGTACTTC
>NA|TRBV11-2|TRBJ2-3|NA
CASSPVDTQYF
TGTGCCAGCAGCCCTGTGGATACGCAGTATTTT
>TRBD1|TRBV6-1|TRBJ1-6|few
CASSFGTADSPLHF
TGTGCCAGCAGTTTCGGGACAGCCGATTCACCCCTCCACTTT
>TRBD1|TRBV7-3|TRBJ1-1|NA
CASSLEATGDNTEAFF
TGTGCCAGCAGCTTAGAGGCGACAGGGGACAACACTGAAGCTTTCTTT
>TRBD2|TRBV11-2|TRBJ2-1|NA
CASSLRTSNNEQFF
TGTGCCAGCAGCCTCCGGACTAGCAACAATGAGCAGTTCTTC
>TRBD2|TRBV7-3|TRBJ2-5|NA
CASSAGTSGWETQYF
TGTGCCAGCAGCGCCGGGACTAGCGGGTGGGAGACCCAGTACTTC
>TRBD2|TRBV12-5|TRBJ2-7|few
CASGLYGATSGYEQYF
TGTGCTAGTGGTTTGTATGGAGCGACTAGCGGCTACGAGCAGTACTTC
>TRBD1|TRBV30|TRBJ1-2|few
CAWRGLGTAEGYGYTF
TGTGCCTGGAGGGGGCTAGGGACAGCCGAGGGATATGGCTACACCTTC
>NA|TRBV11-2|TRBJ1-4|few
CASSLGTGDPGEKLFF
TGTGCCAGCAGCTTAGGCACGGGAGATCCAGGTGAAAAACTGTTTTTT
>TRBD1|TRBV7-9|TRBJ1-1|NA
CASSWTGEREAFF
TGTGCCAGCAGCTGGACAGGAGAGAGGGAAGCTTTCTTT
>NA|TRBV6-5|TRBJ2-7|NA
CASSAGYFYEQYF
TGTGCCAGCAGCGCAGGGTACTTCTACGAGCAGTACTTC
>NA|TRBV5-1|TRBJ1-6|NA
CASSRDYNSPLHF
TGCGCCAGCAGCCGCGACTATAATTCACCCCTCCACTTT
>TRBD2|TRBV7-2|TRBJ2-1|few
CASRKDRGAGVTNEQFF
TGTGCCAGCAGGAAGGACCGGGGTGCGGGAGTTACGAATGAGCAGTTCTTC
>NA|TRBV30|TRBJ2-5|few
CACDSQETQYF
TGTGCCTGTGACAGCCAAGAGACCCAGTACTTC
>TRBD1|TRBV28|TRBJ2-7|few
CASIRTGGSYEQYF
TGTGCCAGCATCCGGACAGGGGGCTCCTACGAGCAGTACTTC
>TRBD2|TRBV7-3|TRBJ2-1|NA
CASSSTSGINEQFF
TGTGCCAGCAGCTCGACTAGCGGGATCAATGAGCAGTTCTTC
>TRBD1|TRBV7-8|TRBJ1-5|NA
CASSRDRGFNQPQHF
TGTGCCAGCAGCCGGGACAGGGGGTTCAATCAGCCCCAGCATTTT
>NA|TRBV28|TRBJ1-4|NA
CASSLPGATNEKLFF
TGTGCCAGCAGTTTACCCGGGGCAACTAATGAAAAACTGTTTTTT
>NA|TRBV7-3|TRBJ2-3|NA
CASSRGSTDTQYF
TGTGCCAGCAGCCGCGGGAGCACAGATACGCAGTATTTT
>NA|TRBV5-1|TRBJ2-4|NA
CASSPLVLTGPLYDKNIQYF
TGCGCCAGCAGCCCGCTGGTTTTGACAGGACCACTCTATGACAAAAACATTCAGTACTTC
>NA|TRBV27|TRBJ1-2|NA
CASSLEALGIGGYTF
TGTGCCAGCAGTTTAGAGGCCCTCGGGATCGGTGGCTACACCTTC
>NA|TRBV28|TRBJ2-3|few
CASREGGTDTQYF
TGTGCCAGCAGGGAGGGAGGCACAGATACGCAGTATTTT
>TRBD1|TRBV6-6|TRBJ1-4|NA
CASSYRQGTNEKLFF
TGTGCCAGCAGTTACAGACAGGGAACTAATGAAAAACTGTTTTTT
>NA|TRBV7-8|TRBJ2-1|NA
CASSPGTPQGNEQFF
TGTGCCAGCAGCCCAGGGACACCCCAGGGGAATGAGCAGTTCTTC
>TRBD2|TRBV29-1|TRBJ2-3|NA
CSVVWAPGGPDTQYF
TGCAGCGTTGTTTGGGCCCCGGGAGGGCCAGATACGCAGTATTTT
>NA|TRBV5-1|TRBJ2-3|NA
CASSFSGLGADTQYF
TGCGCCAGCAGCTTCTCGGGCCTGGGAGCAGATACGCAGTATTTT
>NA|TRBV6-5|TRBJ2-5|NA
CATGYTSQGGETQYF
TGTGCCACGGGGTACACATCCCAGGGGGGAGAGACCCAGTACTTC
>TRBD1|TRBV6-6|TRBJ2-2|few
CASSRGQTNTGELFF
TGTGCCAGCAGCAGGGGACAGACGAACACCGGGGAGCTGTTTTTT
>NA|TRBV7-2|TRBJ2-7|few
CASSSTGQTYEQYF
TGTGCCAGCAGCTCAACAGGGCAGACCTACGAGCAGTACTTC
>TRBD2|TRBV6-1|TRBJ2-3|NA
CASFSGRAGADTQYF
TGTGCCAGCTTTAGCGGGAGGGCCGGGGCAGATACGCAGTATTTT
>TRBD2|TRBV11-1|TRBJ2-1|NA
CASSPRTSGSYNEQFF
TGTGCCAGCAGCCCGCGGACTAGCGGCTCCTACAATGAGCAGTTCTTC
>TRBD1|TRBV18|TRBJ1-5|NA
CASSPIQGASQPQHF
TGTGCCAGCTCACCCATACAGGGGGCGAGTCAGCCCCAGCATTTT